These 29 T cell receptor beta chains came from one sample sequenced in a study of blood T cell repertoires in COVID-19. Using immunoSEQ multiplex PCR, the repertoire was profiled, and TCRdb retains in-frame clones only, with some absent. This sample has about 200,000 clones; nearly 90% occur once, and the top ten carry roughly a sixth. The specimen sequenced was peripheral blood. These receptors were collected from a man over 45 with COVID-19, enrolled during active disease.

The chain has TRBV9 and TRBJ1-2; 12 nucleotides align to TRBD1. V was clipped by 4 bases and J by 7 bases; unmatched bases: 8. The CDR3 totals 15 residues. Germline assignment: CDR1 SGDLS and CDR2 YYNGEE. The DNA of the CDR3 is TGTGCCAGCAGCCAGAAGGGGACAGGGGGCAGTGGCTACACCTTC. Its protein is CASSQKGTGGSGYTF.

V gene TRBV7-2 combines with J gene TRBJ2-3, with 8 bases that match TRBD2. This CDR3 spans 16 amino acids. Germline V CDR1 and CDR2: SGHTA, FQGNSA. V dropped 1 base and J dropped 9; count of bases not matched to a gene: 12. As DNA, the CDR3 is TGTGCCAGCAGCTTAGTGTGGAGCGGGGGATACCCCACGCAGTATTTT. Translating it yields CASSLVWSGGYPTQYF. The full variable domain, completed using reference TRBV7-2 and TRBJ2-3, is GAGVSQSPSNKVTEKGKDVELRCDPISGHTALYWYRQSLGQGLEFLIYFQGNSAPDKSGLPSDRFSAERTGGSVSTLTIQRTQQEDSAVYLCASSLVWSGGYPTQYFGPGTRLTVL.

V gene TRBV12-3 or TRBV12-4 combines with J gene TRBJ2-1; 7 bases are shared with TRBD2. V lost 3 bases to trimming and J lost 10 bases; unmatched junction nucleotides: 6. The CDR3 is made up of 13 amino acids. For the CDR3, the DNA is TGTGCCAGCAGTTTTTTTGTGGGAGGGGAGCAGTTCTTC. It specifies CASSFFVGGEQFF.

The chain recombines TRBV18 with TRBJ2-3; 11 bases are shared with TRBD2. The germline V gene has CDR1 KGHSH and CDR2 LQKENI. Trimming removed 4 bases from V and 0 bases from J; junction bases left unmatched: 0. CDR3 length: 15 residues. The DNA of the CDR3 is TGTGCCAGCTCACGGACTAGCGGGAGCACAGATACGCAGTATTTT. This sequence encodes CASSRTSGSTDTQYF.

The chain uses TRBV10-1 and TRBJ2-4, with 7 bases identical to TRBD1. Germline CDR1 reads WNHNN; CDR2 reads SYGVQD (reference sequence). With V trimmed by 3 bases and J by 4 bases, 12 bases remained unmatched. The CDR3 loop spans 17 amino acids. This chain's CDR3 is CASSDSRGQGSKNIQYF. The CDR3 nucleotides read TGCGCCAGCAGTGATAGTAGGGGGCAGGGAAGTAAAAACATTCAGTACTTC.

The rearrangement links TRBV10-2 to TRBJ1-2, with 7 bases lining up with TRBD1. Germline values: CDR1 WSHSY, CDR2 SAAADI. The V gene end was trimmed by 4 bases and the J gene end by 5 bases; junction bases not matched to a gene: 4. This CDR3 has 13 amino acids. The CDR3 coding sequence is TGCGCCAGCAGTGCGGACAGGAATTATGGCTACACCTTC. As protein: CASSADRNYGYTF.

This chain connects TRBV9 to TRBJ2-5; 8 bases map to TRBD1. This CDR3 spans 13 amino acids. CDR1 and CDR2 (germline): SGDLS, YYNGEE. Trimming took 4 bases from V and 5 from J; bases not matched to a gene: 4. CDR3 sequence reads: CASSKWTGETQYF. The CDR3 DNA reads as TGTGCCAGCAGCAAATGGACAGGGGAGACCCAGTACTTC.

This chain links TRBV9 with TRBJ2-1; 7 bases line up with TRBD2. This CDR3 region has 16 residues. V trimming: 7 bases; J trimming: 2 bases; junction bases outside the gene matches: 12. Germline CDR1 is SGDLS and CDR2 is YYNGEE. The CDR3 sequence is CASSLGGSTAYNEQFF. The CDR3 bases are TGTGCCAGCTCGTTGGGGGGGAGTACCGCCTACAATGAGCAGTTCTTC. Complete variable domain (other parts from reference TRBV9 and TRBJ2-1): DSGVTQTPKHLITATGQRVTLRCSPRSGDLSVYWYQQSLDQGLQFLIQYYNGEERAKGNILERFSAQQFPDLHSELNLSSLELGDSALYFCASSLGGSTAYNEQFFGPGTRLTVL.

The V gene is TRBV2, the J gene TRBJ1-4; no firm D call. The CDR3 spans 13 residues. CDR1 is SNHLY and CDR2 is FYNNEI in the germline V gene. V lost 6 bases, J lost 10 bases, and 15 bases lay in between. CDR3: CASRERGYGKLFF. Written as DNA, the CDR3 is TGTGCCAGCAGAGAGAGAGGGTACGGAAAACTGTTTTTT.

V and J are TRBV27 and TRBJ1-3, with a weak D call TRBD1 (5 bases). The ends were cut back, 4 bases at V and 0 bases at J, with 16 bases in the middle. Germline V gene data show CDR1 as MNHEY and CDR2 as SMNVEV (reference sequence). The CDR3 length is 17 residues. The chain's CDR3 is CASSWSGPSLSGNTIYF. The CDR3 DNA sequence: TGTGCCAGCAGTTGGTCAGGGCCTTCTCTCTCTGGAAACACCATATATTTT.

The V call is TRBV19, the J call TRBJ2-1, with TRBD2 matching 13 bases. CDR3 length: 16 amino acids. Trimming took 7 bases from V and 7 from J; bases not matched to a gene: 10. CDR1 is LNHDA, CDR2 SQIVND, per germline (reference sequence). Written as DNA, the CDR3 is TGTGCCAGTACCCGGACTAGCGGGAGCATTCTAAATGAGCAGTTCTTC. This codes for CASTRTSGSILNEQFF.

This clone has only one observation. The CDR3 sequence is CAIRSDRGPNTGELFF. The DNA of the CDR3 is TGTGCCATCAGATCGGACAGGGGACCGAACACCGGGGAGCTGTTTTTT. This chain links TRBV10-3 with TRBJ2-2, with 9 bases identical to TRBD1. The CDR3 spans 16 residues. The V segment lost 6 bases and the J segment 0 bases; nucleotides outside the gene matches: 5. Germline loops: CDR1 ENHRY, CDR2 SYGVKD.

The chain couples TRBV24-1 to TRBJ2-5; D is unresolved. Germline V lookup: CDR1 KGHDR, CDR2 SFDVKD. V lost 3 bases to trimming and J lost 2 bases, with 12 bases between them. The CDR3 sequence is 15 residues long. In nucleotides, the CDR3 is TGTGCCACCAGTGATGCCAGGAAGGTTCAAGAGACCCAGTACTTC. As protein: CATSDARKVQETQYF.

V is TRBV18 and J is TRBJ1-5; 9 bases fit TRBD1. The V gene's germline CDR1 is KGHSH and CDR2 LQKENI. V lost 1 base, J lost 1 base, and 2 bases stayed unmatched. The CDR3 totals 16 residues. This CDR3 is CASSPQGTGSNQPQHF. In DNA form, the CDR3 reads TGTGCCAGCTCACCACAAGGGACAGGGAGCAATCAGCCCCAGCATTTT.

The CDR3 nucleotides read TGTGCCAGTAGTATGGGACAAACGATTTTGTACCAAGAGACCCAGTACTTC. It codes for CASSMGQTILYQETQYF. The chain couples TRBV19 to TRBJ2-5, with D tentatively TRBD1 (6 bases). V gave up 3 bases and J gave up 0 bases, with 17 bases separating them. Per the germline V gene, CDR1 is LNHDA and CDR2 is SQIVND (reference sequence). This CDR3 has 17 amino acids.

This chain connects TRBV6-5 to TRBJ2-1; D may be TRBD1 (6 bases). The germline V gene has CDR1 MNHEY and CDR2 SVGAGI. V lost 6 bases to trimming and J lost 4 bases, with 16 bases between them. The CDR3 consists of 15 residues. The CDR3 region is CASRRRTDYYNEQFF. CDR3 sequence (DNA): TGTGCCAGCAGAAGACGGACAGATTATTACAATGAGCAGTTCTTC.

V and J are TRBV7-9 and TRBJ2-5; 9 bases fit TRBD1. J was trimmed by 5 bases and V by 0 bases; bases with no gene match: 10. Looked up from germline, CDR1 is SEHNR and CDR2 is FQNEAQ (reference sequence). CDR3 length: 17 residues. In DNA, the CDR3 is TGTGCCAGCAGCTTAGCCGGGACAGGGCTCGTTGGGGAGACCCAGTACTTC. This encodes CASSLAGTGLVGETQYF.

The chain is built from TRBV7-9 and TRBJ2-7, with a possible D match to TRBD2 (7 bases). From germline, CDR1 is SEHNR and CDR2 FQNEAQ (reference sequence). The CDR3 extends over 13 amino acids. V was clipped by 7 bases and J by 5 bases, with 15 bases between them. The CDR3 DNA sequence: TGTGCCAGCAATCGGGGGGCAGTGGACGAGCAGTACTTC. It specifies CASNRGAVDEQYF.

This clone showed up just once. This sequence joins TRBV7-2 and TRBJ2-2, with TRBD2 matching 7 bases. CDR1 and CDR2 (germline): SGHTA, FQGNSA. The CDR3 extends over 13 amino acids. After removal of 8 bases from V and 1 base from J, the junction contained 1 base not matched to a gene. This CDR3 is CASGGGNTGELFF. For the CDR3, the DNA is TGTGCCAGCGGCGGGGGGAACACCGGGGAGCTGTTTTTT.

This clone has only one observation. The chain has TRBV29-1 and TRBJ2-7, with D perhaps matching TRBD1 (5 bases). Germline V CDR1 and CDR2: SQVTM, ANQGSEA. V dropped 4 bases and J dropped 2 bases, with 9 bases sitting between them. This CDR3 is 12 amino acids long. The CDR3 coding sequence is TGCAGCGTTGTTCAGGGCGCCTACGAGCAGTACTTC. The encoded protein is CSVVQGAYEQYF.

This clone has only a few counts. V is TRBV18 and J is TRBJ1-1; D remains ambiguous. CDR1 and CDR2 from the germline V gene are KGHSH and LQKENI. The CDR3 has 15 amino acids. V lost 2 bases and J 1 base, leaving 11 bases between the germline ends. In DNA, the CDR3 is TGTGCCAGCTCACCAGAGCGGTGGAGGAACACTGAAGCTTTCTTT. Protein: CASSPERWRNTEAFF.

This clone came up a few times. The chain carries TRBV18 and TRBJ2-1; 9 bases match TRBD2. The J segment lost 4 bases and the V segment lost 4 bases, leaving 8 bases of the junction unmatched. The CDR3 extends over 16 amino acids. Germline CDR1 reads KGHSH; CDR2 reads LQKENI. In DNA, the CDR3 is TGTGCCAGCTCACGAACCCTAGCGGGGACTTACAATGAGCAGTTCTTC. It yields the protein CASSRTLAGTYNEQFF.

The chain recombines TRBV6-2 or TRBV6-3 with TRBJ2-7; D gene uncertain. This CDR3 has 13 residues. Trimming removed 1 base from V and 4 bases from J, with 8 bases in between. The germline CDR1 and CDR2 sequences are MNHEY and SVGEGT. CDR3 amino acids: CASSYFTAYEQYF. The CDR3 DNA sequence: TGTGCCAGCAGTTACTTTACAGCTTACGAGCAGTACTTC.

The rearrangement links TRBV2 to TRBJ2-7; 11 nucleotides match TRBD1. Germline V lookup: CDR1 SNHLY, CDR2 FYNNEI. CDR3 length: 14 amino acids. V lost 6 bases, J lost 6 bases, and 7 bases stayed unmatched. The CDR3 region is CASRAGTGGLEQYF. The CDR3 DNA is TGTGCCAGCAGGGCCGGGACAGGGGGTCTCGAGCAGTACTTC.

The chain is built from TRBV6-5 and TRBJ1-3; 9 positions agree with TRBD1. The CDR3 length is 16 residues. The junction had 4 bases not matched to a gene; V was cut back by 2 bases and J by 2 bases. The germline gives CDR1 MNHEY, CDR2 SVGAGI. The CDR3: CASSYGTGYTGNTIYF. DNA for the CDR3: TGTGCCAGCAGTTACGGGACAGGGTATACTGGAAACACCATATATTTT.

This chain uses TRBV3-1 (or the pseudogene TRBV3-2) with TRBJ1-5; 7 bases fit TRBD1. Germline V gene data show CDR1 as LGHDT and CDR2 as YNNKEL (reference sequence). With 5 bases clipped from V and 5 bases from J, the junction kept 6 bases outside the gene matches. The CDR3 sequence is 14 residues long. CDR3 nucleotide sequence: TGTGCCAGCAGCGAGAGGACAGGCCATCAGCCCCAGCATTTT. Translated: CASSERTGHQPQHF.

The gene calls are TRBV7-9 and TRBJ2-7; 11 positions match TRBD1. CDR3 length equals 15 residues. Germline lookup yields CDR1 SEHNR and CDR2 FQNEAQ (reference sequence). V lost 4 bases to trimming and J lost 5 bases; unmatched junction nucleotides: 7. The CDR3 loop is CASSSQGTGGDEQYF. The CDR3 coding sequence is TGTGCCAGCAGCTCCCAAGGGACAGGGGGGGACGAGCAGTACTTC.

The chain employs TRBV5-1 and TRBJ2-5; no firm D call. The ends were cut back, 0 bases at V and 5 bases at J, with 8 bases in the middle. Germline lookup yields CDR1 SGHRS and CDR2 YFSETQ. The CDR3 is 13 amino acids. The CDR3 region has the DNA TGCGCCAGCAGCTTGGGGCAGTTGGAGACCCAGTACTTC. This codes for CASSLGQLETQYF.

This clone was found a few times. J is TRBJ2-7 and V is TRBV4-1, with D perhaps TRBD1 (6 bases). The CDR3 contains 15 residues. CDR1 and CDR2 from the germline V gene are MGHRA and YSYEKL. Trimming left V 0 bases short and J 3 bases short, with 12 bases between. The CDR3 is CASSQDRDTFYEQYF. DNA of the CDR3: TGCGCCAGCAGCCAAGATCGGGACACCTTCTACGAGCAGTACTTC.